This is a list of T cell receptor beta chains from one sample in a study of T cells in tuberculosis. Generated by immunoSEQ multiplex PCR, the TCRdb table keeps only in-frame clones and is missing some. The table includes tens of thousands of clones, more than 80% detected once. The sample taken for sequencing was PBMCs. These receptor sequences come from a donor between 10 and 29 years old with latent tuberculosis or without tuberculosis infection. Some clones in this sample may be carry-over from other donors' samples. CDR3s include the opening cysteine and the closing phenylalanine or tryptophan. Each record gives: D gene, V gene, clone size, J gene, CDR3 DNA, CDR3 protein. A D gene is named only where the DNA matches it firmly. Size tells how often a clone was seen (once, few, many) or the class of an expanded clone, and some rows leave it out.

>TRBD1|TRBV12-5|-|TRBJ2-2
TGTGCTAGTGGCCCTCCGGGACAGAGATACACCGGGGAGCTGTTTTTT
CASGPPGQRYTGELFF
>TRBD1|TRBV7-8|-|TRBJ1-5
TGTGCCAGCAGCTTAGCTGGGACAGGGGTGGGGAAAAGGTATCAGCCCCAGCATTTT
CASSLAGTGVGKRYQPQHF
>-|TRBV13|-|TRBJ2-7
TGTGCCAGCAGCTTCCGGAACAGGGCCTACGAGCAGTACTTC
CASSFRNRAYEQYF
>-|TRBV5-1|-|TRBJ1-1
TGCGCCAGCAGCTTGGCCGGGGGGGCATTGAACACTGAAGCTTTCTTT
CASSLAGGALNTEAFF
>TRBD1|TRBV10-3|-|TRBJ2-1
TGTGCCATCACCCCCGGGGACAGGGGCCCTTCCACCTACAATGAGCAGTTCTTC
CAITPGDRGPSTYNEQFF
>-|TRBV6-4|-|TRBJ1-1
TGTGCCAGCAAGACCGGGACTGGGAACACTGAAGCTTTCTTT
CASKTGTGNTEAFF
>TRBD2|TRBV9|-|TRBJ2-5
TGTGCCAGCAGCGATAGCGGGAGTCTGCGGGAGACCCAGTACTTC
CASSDSGSLRETQYF
>TRBD2|TRBV27|-|TRBJ2-3
TGTGCCAGCAGTCTAATAGCGGGGAGAACAGATACGCAGTATTTT
CASSLIAGRTDTQYF
>-|TRBV27|-|TRBJ2-1
TGTGCCAGCAGCCTGGGGGGACGCGAGCAGTTCTTC
CASSLGGREQFF
>TRBD2|TRBV5-1|-|TRBJ2-3
TGCGCCAGCAGGTCGGGAGCGGGAGGCCTCGGGGTCACAGATACGCAGTATTTT
CASRSGAGGLGVTDTQYF
>-|TRBV19|-|TRBJ1-5
TGTGCCAGTAGTATCGCGGCAGGGTATCAGACCCAGCATTTT
CASSIAAGYQTQHF
>TRBD1|TRBV4-1|-|TRBJ1-1
TGCGCCAGCAGCCAAATGGCGGGACAGCCTAGACTAGAAGCTTTCTTT
CASSQMAGQPRLEAFF
>-|TRBV6-1|-|TRBJ2-3
TGTGCCAGCAGTGAAGGAAGAGATTTAGGCACAGATACGCAGTATTTT
CASSEGRDLGTDTQYF
>-|TRBV19|-|TRBJ1-5
TGTGCCAGTAGTATAGAACGGTTTCAGCCCCAGCATTTT
CASSIERFQPQHF
>-|TRBV6-5|-|TRBJ2-2
TGTGCCAGCAGCCGCGAGGTGAACGGGGAGCTGTTTTTT
CASSREVNGELFF
>-|TRBV28|once|TRBJ2-1
TGTGCCAGCAGTTTAAAAGTGGGCACAGGGAACAATGAGCAGTTCTTC
CASSLKVGTGNNEQFF
>TRBD1|TRBV12-5|-|TRBJ2-3
TGTGCTAGTGGTTTGGTACCCTGGGACAGACTCACAGATACGCAGTATTTT
CASGLVPWDRLTDTQYF
>TRBD1|TRBV2|-|TRBJ1-3
TGTGCCGGGGGGACAGAGCAGAGCTCTGGAAACACCATATATTTT
CAGGTEQSSGNTIYF
>-|TRBV28|-|TRBJ2-1
TGTGCCAGCAGGCCGGGACACCTAGACAATGAGCAGTTCTTC
CASRPGHLDNEQFF
>-|TRBV7-2|-|TRBJ1-1
TGTGCCAGCAGCTTAGTGGGTACCAGGGGCGCTTTCTTT
CASSLVGTRGAFF
>TRBD1|TRBV27|-|TRBJ1-2
TGTGCCAGCAGTCTTGGGGGACAGGGGAACTATGGCTACACCTTC
CASSLGGQGNYGYTF
>TRBD1|TRBV18|-|TRBJ1-6
TGTGCCAGCTCACCAGGAGGGACAGGGCAATATTCACCCCTCCACTTT
CASSPGGTGQYSPLHF
>-|TRBV30|-|TRBJ1-1
TGTGCCTGGAGTGGGGCCGAAGCTTTCTTT
CAWSGAEAFF
>-|TRBV28|once|TRBJ2-1
TGTGCCAGCAGTTTACAGGGCAGCTACAATGAGCAGTTCTTC
CASSLQGSYNEQFF
>TRBD1|TRBV12-5|-|TRBJ2-7
TGTGCTAGTGGTACCAGGGGGTTTGGGTACGAGCAGTACTTC
CASGTRGFGYEQYF
>-|TRBV7-3|-|TRBJ2-1
TGTGCCAGCAGTCTGAGCAGGGAGGCCTACAATGAGCAGTTCTTC
CASSLSREAYNEQFF
>-|TRBV7-9|-|TRBJ1-1
TGTGCCAGCAGCTTAGTCAGGGACACTGAAGCTTTCTTT
CASSLVRDTEAFF
>-|TRBV5-4|-|TRBJ1-2
TGTGCCAGCAGCTTGGCTAACGGAGATTATGGCTACACCTTC
CASSLANGDYGYTF
>-|TRBV27|-|TRBJ2-7
TGTGCCAGCAGTTTGGCGGGGACCTCCTACGAGCAGTACTTC
CASSLAGTSYEQYF
>-|TRBV27|-|TRBJ2-1
TGTGCCAGCAGTTTCGGCAATGAGCAGTTCTTC
CASSFGNEQFF
>TRBD1|TRBV4-2|-|TRBJ1-4
TGTGCCAGCAGCCAAGCCGATATTAGCAGGGGGCCTGAAAAACTGTTTTTT
CASSQADISRGPEKLFF
>TRBD1|TRBV18|-|TRBJ2-7
TGTGCCAGCTCACCACCGGGACAGGGGTACTCCTACGAGCAGTACTTC
CASSPPGQGYSYEQYF
>TRBD1|TRBV7-2|-|TRBJ1-2
TGTGCCAGCAGCTTTCTCGGGACAGGGAAGATCAACTATGGCTACACCTTC
CASSFLGTGKINYGYTF
>-|TRBV2|-|TRBJ1-3
TGTGCCAGCAGTGGGGAGGGGCGGACGGACACCATATATTTT
CASSGEGRTDTIYF
>-|TRBV5-4|-|TRBJ1-1
TGTGCCAGCAGCGGGATGCGGCAGGGGAGGGACACTGAAGCTTTCTTT
CASSGMRQGRDTEAFF
>-|TRBV6-1|-|TRBJ2-2
TGTGCCAGCGCACCCTCGGGGAGTACCGGGGAGCTGTTTTTT
CASAPSGSTGELFF
>TRBD2|TRBV7-3|-|TRBJ2-1
TGTGCCAGCAGCTTAAAGCGGGGCGGTAACGGGAGGACATCTGAGCAGTTCTTC
CASSLKRGGNGRTSEQFF
>TRBD1|TRBV19|-|TRBJ2-7
TGTGCCAGTAGTATGGGACAGGGATTTGGGCAGTACTTC
CASSMGQGFGQYF
>-|TRBV19|-|TRBJ2-2
TGTGCCAGTAAGGTTGAGGGATTCACCGGGGAGCTGTTTTTT
CASKVEGFTGELFF
>TRBD1|TRBV19|-|TRBJ2-7
TGTGCCACCAACACCGGGACAGGGACTTACGAGCAGTACTTC
CATNTGTGTYEQYF